Below, 13 T cell receptor beta chains from the same sample are listed, as sequenced in a study of human T cells and chemical hapten exposure. One entry per CDR3 protein, called by TCRdb with MiXCR from the RACE reads. The sample contains roughly 200,000 distinct CDR3 sequences, under 30% of which appear only once. Time point: patch test 3, about 24 weeks after DPC sensitization. The treatment was: therapeutic diphenylcyclopropenone sensitization with weekly scalp DPC. Specimen: whole blood, collected in connection with sensitization to the hapten diphenylcyclopropenone (DPC). These receptors were obtained from a woman aged 40 to 49 with alopecia areata. Some clones in this sample may be carry-over from other donors' samples.

The chain has TRBV10-3 and TRBJ1-1; no clear D gene. The CDR3 is 14 residues long. Germline CDR1 ENHRY, CDR2 SYGVKD. The germline V and J ends were trimmed by 3 bases and 0 bases, with 8 bases remaining between them. Here the CDR3 DNA reads TGTGCCATCAGTGACAACACGATGAACACTGAAGCTTTCTTT. As protein: CAISDNTMNTEAFF.

This chain links TRBV28 with TRBJ2-7, with D possibly matching TRBD2 (6 bases). The CDR3 loop spans 11 amino acids. Germline values: CDR1 MDHEN, CDR2 SYDVKM. V lost 8 bases to trimming and J lost 2 bases, with 7 bases between them. CDR3 coding DNA: TGTGCCAGCGGGAGGCCCTACGAGCAGTACTTC. Its protein product is CASGRPYEQYF.

In its sample, this clonotype was seen a few times. In DNA, the CDR3 is TGTGCCAGCAGCCCTATTTCCGGGACAGGGGGTTCACGTGGCTACACCTTC. It is translated as CASSPISGTGGSRGYTF. The chain uses TRBV7-6 and TRBJ1-2, with 11 bases aligning to TRBD1. The CDR3 has 17 residues. V gave up 5 bases and J gave up 7 bases; unmatched junction bases: 15. Germline CDR1 reads SGHVS; CDR2 reads FNYEAQ. The full variable domain, with the rest looked up from reference TRBV7-6 and TRBJ1-2, is GAGVSQSPRYKVTKRGQDVALRCDPISGHVSLYWYRQALGQGPEFLTYFNYEAQQDKSGLPNDRFSAERPEGSISTLTIQRTEQRDSAMYRCASSPISGTGGSRGYTFGSGTRLTVV.

The chain recombines TRBV29-1 with TRBJ2-1; D call uncertain. The CDR3 runs 11 residues. Trimming stripped 0 bases from V and 14 bases from J, with 11 bases between. CDR1 is SQVTM and CDR2 is ANQGSEA in the germline V gene. Here the CDR3 DNA reads TGCAGCGTTGAAGATGTTTCGGGTGAGTTCTTC. This gives the protein CSVEDVSGEFF.

The chain carries TRBV10-3 and TRBJ1-1, with a possible D match to TRBD1 (5 bases). This CDR3 has 11 amino acids. Germline V gene data show CDR1 as ENHRY and CDR2 as SYGVKD. V lost 7 bases and J lost 5, with 8 bases in between. Here the CDR3 reads CAIKGETEAFF. The CDR3, as DNA: TGTGCCATCAAAGGGGAGACTGAAGCTTTCTTT.

V is TRBV7-9 and J is TRBJ2-7; no clear D. Germline CDR1 SEHNR, CDR2 FQNEAQ (reference sequence). Trimming took 5 bases from V and 4 from J, leaving 18 bases between them. The CDR3 is made up of 15 amino acids. The CDR3 nucleotides are TGTGCCAGCAGCCTCCAGATATACGGGCATTACGAGCAGTACTTC. This sequence encodes CASSLQIYGHYEQYF.

This clonotype was seen many times. The chain joins TRBV28 to TRBJ1-2, with TRBD1 matching over 7 bases. The CDR3 is made up of 12 amino acids. V lost 7 bases to trimming and J lost 7 bases; unmatched junction nucleotides: 6. CDR1 is MDHEN and CDR2 is SYDVKM in the germline V gene. The CDR3 sequence: CASTRDSRGYTF. CDR3 DNA: TGTGCCAGCACTAGGGACAGTCGTGGCTACACCTTC.

This clonotype was counted a few times. V is TRBV7-2 and J is TRBJ2-5; weak D call: TRBD2 (5 bases). The V end was cut by 2 bases, the J end by 4 bases, with 20 bases between. The CDR3 spans 17 residues. Germline CDR1 reads SGHTA; CDR2 reads FQGNSA. CDR3 nucleotides: TGTGCCAGCAGCTTACAAGGAAGTAGCGTCCCCCGAGAGACCCAGTACTTC. As protein: CASSLQGSSVPRETQYF.

V gene TRBV4-1 combines with J gene TRBJ2-3; D unclear. V was pared by 4 bases and J by 4 bases, with 15 bases between. Germline V gives CDR1 MGHRA, CDR2 YSYEKL. This CDR3 is 15 amino acids long. The CDR3 nucleotides read TGCGCCAGCAGCCCGGACCCTTTAGGGCCAGATACGCAGTATTTT. Amino acids: CASSPDPLGPDTQYF.

J is TRBJ2-6 and V is TRBV24-1; 7 nucleotides align to TRBD2. J gave up 0 bases and V 5 bases, and 3 bases lay outside the gene matches. This CDR3 comprises 16 residues. CDR1 and CDR2 (germline): KGHDR, SFDVKD. The CDR3, as DNA: TGTGCCACCAGTGGGGGGGGGAGCTCTGGGGCCAACGTCCTGACTTTC. Its translation: CATSGGGSSGANVLTF.

The CDR3: CASSYGGTGIGYTF. The CDR3 nucleotides are TGTGCCAGCAGTTACGGCGGGACAGGGATTGGCTACACCTTC. The J gene is TRBJ1-2, the V gene TRBV6-5; TRBD1 matches 9 bases. With V trimmed by 2 bases and J by 7 bases, 5 bases remained unmatched. The CDR3 extends over 14 amino acids. Germline V CDR1 and CDR2: MNHEY, SVGAGI.

The chain recombines TRBV29-1 with TRBJ2-1, with D possibly matching TRBD1 (5 bases). This CDR3 is built from 15 residues. V dropped 6 bases and J dropped 0 bases, with 15 bases sitting between them. Germline V gene data show CDR1 as SQVTM and CDR2 as ANQGSEA. In DNA form, the CDR3 reads TGCAGCGTCTCCCTAGGGCAGGGCTCCTACAATGAGCAGTTCTTC. Translated: CSVSLGQGSYNEQFF.

This chain uses TRBV7-9 with TRBJ1-2, with D unresolved. With 5 bases removed from V and 6 bases from J, the gap between germline ends came to 16 bases. This CDR3 has 14 residues. Germline CDR1 SEHNR, CDR2 FQNEAQ (reference sequence). The CDR3 DNA is TGTGCCAGCAGCCCATCACCGAGATCGAATGGCTACACCTTC. This gives the protein CASSPSPRSNGYTF.